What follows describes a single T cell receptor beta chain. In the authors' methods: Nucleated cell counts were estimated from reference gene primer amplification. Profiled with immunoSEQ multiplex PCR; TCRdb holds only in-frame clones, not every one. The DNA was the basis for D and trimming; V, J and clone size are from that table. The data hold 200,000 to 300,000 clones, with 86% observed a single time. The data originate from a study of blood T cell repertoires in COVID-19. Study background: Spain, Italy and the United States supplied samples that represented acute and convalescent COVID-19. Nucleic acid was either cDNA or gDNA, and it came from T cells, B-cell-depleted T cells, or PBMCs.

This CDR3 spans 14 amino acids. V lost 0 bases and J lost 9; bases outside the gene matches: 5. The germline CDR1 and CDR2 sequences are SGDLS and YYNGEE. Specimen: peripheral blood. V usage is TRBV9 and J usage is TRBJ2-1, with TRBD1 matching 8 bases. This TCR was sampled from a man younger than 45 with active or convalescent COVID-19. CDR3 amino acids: CASSVGAGGTEQFF. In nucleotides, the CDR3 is TGTGCCAGCAGCGTAGGGGCAGGGGGCACTGAGCAGTTCTTC.